This T cell receptor (beta chain) was observed in a study of graft-versus-host responses after intestinal transplantation. The CDR3 totals 15 residues. V was pared by 7 bases and J by 5 bases, with 9 bases of the junction left unmatched. Germline V gene lookup returns CDR1 MNHEY and CDR2 SMNVEV (reference sequence). Study-wide results and caveats: Elevated graft-versus-host to host-versus-graft clonal ratios in allografts were recorded for patients with graft-donor T cell macrochimerism.

On this clone itself: The antigen remains undetermined.

Sequenced by immunoSEQ multiplex PCR; TCRdb stores in-frame clones only, minus some. The data show around 99,000 clones, approximately 88% seen once. The J gene is TRBJ2-1, the V gene TRBV27, with 9 bases lining up with TRBD1. This TCR was recovered from a human donor who was the organ donor for an intestinal transplant. The sample consisted of unstimulated CD4+ T cells sorted from spleen or lymph node cells, taken before transplant. In DNA, the CDR3 is TGTGCCAGCACCTCGGACAGGGGATTTAACAATGAGCAGTTCTTC. It encodes CASTSDRGFNNEQFF.